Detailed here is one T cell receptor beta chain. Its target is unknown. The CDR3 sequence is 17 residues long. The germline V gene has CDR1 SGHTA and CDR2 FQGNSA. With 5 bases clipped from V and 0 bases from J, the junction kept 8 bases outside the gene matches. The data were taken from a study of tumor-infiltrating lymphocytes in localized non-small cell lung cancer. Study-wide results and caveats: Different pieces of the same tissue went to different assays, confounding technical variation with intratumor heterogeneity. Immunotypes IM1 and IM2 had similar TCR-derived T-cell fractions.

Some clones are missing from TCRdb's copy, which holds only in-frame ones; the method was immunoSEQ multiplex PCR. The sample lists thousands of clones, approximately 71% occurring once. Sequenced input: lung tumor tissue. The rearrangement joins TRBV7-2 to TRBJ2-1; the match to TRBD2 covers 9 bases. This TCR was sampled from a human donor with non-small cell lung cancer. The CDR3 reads CASSPIAGVSSYNEQFF. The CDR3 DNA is TGTGCCAGCAGCCCTATAGCGGGGGTGAGCTCCTACAATGAGCAGTTCTTC.